This TCR beta chain was sequenced during a study of shared clonotypes between healthy human individuals. Overall study context: The plates for each donor numbered three CD4 naive, three CD4 memory, two CD8 naive and one CD8 memory. Whole-study results and caveats: Relative to memory subsets, naive subsets generally showed larger estimated richness.

Naive CD8 cells lacked CD45RO and underwent positive selection for CCR7, leaving out terminally differentiated effector memory CD45RA+ cells. Measured with immunoSEQ multiplex PCR; TCRdb has only the in-frame clones, and not every one. The data contain around 1.9 million clones, 85% to 95% of them singletons. With regard to this clone: The target antigen is unknown.

The sequence was collected from a man younger than 35 in good health. Some clones in this sample may be carry-over from other donors' samples. The sample taken for sequencing was naive CD8+ T cells from PBMCs.

This chain's CDR3 is CASSASDRGYTEAFF. Written as DNA, the CDR3 is TGTGCCAGCAGTGCCTCTGACAGGGGGTACACTGAAGCTTTCTTT. The chain joins TRBV6-1 to TRBJ1-1; 9 bases are shared with TRBD1. Germline V gene sequence: CDR1 MNHNS, CDR2 SASEGT. CDR3 length equals 15 residues. J gave up 3 bases and V 4 bases, and 6 bases lay outside the gene matches.